What follows are 5 T cell receptor beta chains derived from one specimen sequenced in a study of naive and memory T cell subsets. The beta constant-region primer was an equimolar mix of two oligonucleotides covering TRBC1 and TRBC2. A single record per CDR3 protein comes from TCRdb applying MiXCR to the UMI-ligation and nested PCR reads. The data hold approximately 140,000 distinct CDR3 sequences, with about 17% observed a single time. What was sequenced was naive CD4+ T cells from blood. These receptors were taken from a human donor in good health.

This chain joins TRBV7-2 and TRBJ2-7, with 8 bases identical to TRBD2. The CDR3 extends over 15 amino acids. V shed 5 bases and J 1 base; nucleotides not matched to a gene: 7. The V gene's germline CDR1 is SGHTA and CDR2 FQGNSA. The CDR3 nucleotides are TGTGCCAGCAGCGCCGGGAGGGGCATGTCCTACGAGCAGTACTTC. Protein: CASSAGRGMSYEQYF. Complete variable domain (other parts from reference TRBV7-2 and TRBJ2-7): GAGVSQSPSNKVTEKGKDVELRCDPISGHTALYWYRQSLGQGLEFLIYFQGNSAPDKSGLPSDRFSAERTGGSVSTLTIQRTQQEDSAVYLCASSAGRGMSYEQYFGPGTRLTVT.

This clonotype has only a few counts. V gene TRBV7-2 combines with J gene TRBJ2-2; 11 positions match TRBD2. CDR1 and CDR2 (germline): SGHTA, FQGNSA. The length of the CDR3 is 16 residues. V shed 5 bases and J 6 bases; nucleotides not matched to a gene: 8. CDR3 coding DNA: TGTGCCAGCAGCCCCATAGCGGGAGGGCCGTCCGGGGAGCTGTTTTTT. It is translated as CASSPIAGGPSGELFF.

This chain connects TRBV6-1 to TRBJ1-4, with a weak D call TRBD1 (6 bases). The germline gives CDR1 MNHNS, CDR2 SASEGT. This CDR3 has 14 amino acids. V lost 4 bases to trimming and J lost 4 bases, with 10 bases between them. CDR3: CASSVQGYNEKLFF. The CDR3 DNA reads TGTGCCAGCAGTGTACAGGGCTATAATGAAAAACTGTTTTTT.

The chain recombines TRBV24-1 with TRBJ2-3; 10 positions match TRBD2. The CDR3 sequence is 15 residues long. Germline CDR1 KGHDR, CDR2 SFDVKD. The J segment lost 0 bases and the V segment lost 4 bases, leaving 0 bases of the junction unmatched. The CDR3 nucleotides read TGTGCCACCAGTGAACTAGCGGGAAGCACAGATACGCAGTATTTT. Translation: CATSELAGSTDTQYF.

This chain links TRBV5-1 with TRBJ2-7; D is uncertain. V dropped 4 bases and J dropped 1 base, with 9 bases sitting between them. Germline V gene sequence: CDR1 SGHRS, CDR2 YFSETQ. CDR3 size: 13 residues. CDR3 sequence: CASSRASSYEQYF. The CDR3, as DNA: TGCGCCAGCAGCCGCGCGAGTTCCTACGAGCAGTACTTC.